Presented here are 18 T cell receptor beta chains from one specimen sequenced in a study of blood T cell repertoires in COVID-19 (dated by TCRdb to about 2020). The library was made by the immunoSEQ multiplex PCR assay. TCRdb holds this immuneACCESS table with in-frame rearrangements only. Some clones are missing; in checked studies, unresolved V genes explain under half, and the rest has no known cause. The sample table lists approximately 170,000 clones, around 85% of them with a count of one. Of the sample, 6.9% is held by the ten largest clones. Sequencing input: peripheral blood. These receptor sequences come from a man older than 75 with COVID-19, enrolled during active disease.

The rearrangement links TRBV24-1 to TRBJ2-5, with D unresolved. Trimming shortened V by 2 bases and J by 5 bases, and 11 bases separated the two germline ends. The germline gives CDR1 KGHDR, CDR2 SFDVKD. CDR3 length: 14 amino acids. CDR3 sequence reads: CATSDSLFAETQYF. CDR3 DNA sequence: TGTGCCACCAGTGATTCCCTATTTGCCGAGACCCAGTACTTC.

The chain couples TRBV13 to TRBJ2-2; D might be TRBD1 (5 bases). The CDR3 contains 12 residues. From germline, CDR1 is PRHDT and CDR2 FYEKMQ (reference sequence). V was shortened by 5 bases and J by 8 bases, with 9 bases between the two germline ends. The DNA of the CDR3 is TGTGCCAGCAGCCCAGGGTTAGGGGAGCTGTTTTTT. Protein sequence: CASSPGLGELFF.

The V call is TRBV5-1, the J call TRBJ2-2; D is perhaps TRBD1 (6 bases). CDR3 length equals 15 residues. Germline V lookup: CDR1 SGHRS, CDR2 YFSETQ. V was clipped by 4 bases and J by 6 bases, with 16 bases between them. CDR3 sequence (DNA): TGCGCCAGCAGCCGGGATGGGGGCAGTTCCGGGGAGCTGTTTTTT. Translated, it gives CASSRDGGSSGELFF.

V gene TRBV7-8 combines with J gene TRBJ2-5; no firm D call. The germline V gene has CDR1 SGHVS and CDR2 FQNEAQ. Trimming left V 4 bases short and J 2 bases short, with 17 bases between. The CDR3 sequence is 16 residues long. In DNA form, the CDR3 reads TGTGCCAGCAGCTCGAACGCTGGTACTGCGCAAGAGACCCAGTACTTC. It is translated as CASSSNAGTAQETQYF.

In this sample, this clone turned up once. The chain uses TRBV5-5 and TRBJ1-4; 7 nucleotides match TRBD1. With 5 bases clipped from V and 5 bases from J, the junction kept 9 bases outside the gene matches. Germline V lookup: CDR1 SGHKS, CDR2 YYEKEE (reference sequence). This CDR3 region has 15 residues. The CDR3 is CASSQATGRNEKLFF. CDR3 coding DNA: TGTGCCAGCAGTCAGGCGACAGGGAGAAATGAAAAACTGTTTTTT. Full variable domain (missing parts from reference TRBV5-5 and TRBJ1-4): DAGVTQSPTHLIKTRGQQVTLRCSPISGHKSVSWYQQVLGQGPQFIFQYYEKEERGRGNFPDRFSARQFPNYSSELNVNALLLGDSALYLCASSQATGRNEKLFFGSGTQLSVL.

This chain uses TRBV4-3 with TRBJ1-1; TRBD1 might be the D (6 bases). The germline V gene has CDR1 LGHNA and CDR2 YSLEER. The V gene lost 2 bases and the J gene lost 4 bases, with 14 bases spanning the gap. The CDR3 loop spans 15 amino acids. The CDR3 spells CASSQTLGAVTEAFF. CDR3 bases: TGCGCCAGCAGCCAAACTCTGGGGGCGGTCACTGAAGCTTTCTTT.

This sequence joins TRBV5-1 and TRBJ1-4, with D hard to call. CDR3 size: 15 residues. Germline-derived CDR1 and CDR2 are SGHRS and YFSETQ. V lost 0 bases to trimming and J lost 1 base, with 7 bases between them. Here the CDR3 DNA reads TGCGCCAGCAGCTTGGGGTCAGGAACTAATGAAAAACTGTTTTTT. Its translation: CASSLGSGTNEKLFF.

The chain links TRBV6-6 to TRBJ2-7; 7 nucleotides match TRBD1. The J segment lost 2 bases and the V segment lost 6 bases, leaving 7 bases of the junction unmatched. The CDR3 runs 14 residues. From germline, CDR1 is MNHNY and CDR2 SVGAGI (reference sequence). CDR3: CASRTGTVPYEQYF. DNA for the CDR3: TGTGCCAGCAGGACCGGGACAGTGCCCTACGAGCAGTACTTC.

This rearrangement joins TRBV18 to TRBJ1-1; D gene unclear. The CDR3 covers 16 residues. Germline assignment: CDR1 KGHSH and CDR2 LQKENI. Trimming removed 1 base at V and 0 bases at J, with 12 bases between. CDR3 DNA: TGTGCCAGCTCACCACGGGCAGGAGGAATGAACACTGAAGCTTTCTTT. This translates into CASSPRAGGMNTEAFF. Combining the CDR3 with reference TRBV18 and TRBJ1-1 gives the whole variable domain NAGVMQNPRHLVRRRGQEARLRCSPMKGHSHVYWYRQLPEEGLKFMVYLQKENIIDESGMPKERFSAEFPKEGPSILRIQQVVRGDSAAYFCASSPRAGGMNTEAFFGQGTRLTVV.

This clone was counted between two and nine times. The chain employs TRBV10-3 and TRBJ1-2, with 12 bases identical to TRBD1. There are 16 residues in the CDR3. V was pared by 2 bases and J by 4 bases, with 5 bases of the junction left unmatched. Germline V CDR1 and CDR2: ENHRY, SYGVKD. CDR3 sequence (DNA): TGTGCCATCAGTGAGGGGGGACAGGGGGCTGTCTATGGCTACACCTTC. Protein sequence: CAISEGGQGAVYGYTF.

This chain uses TRBV3-1 (or the pseudogene TRBV3-2) with TRBJ2-7; 7 bases are shared with TRBD2. Germline loops: CDR1 LGHDT, CDR2 YNNKEL (reference sequence). The CDR3 extends over 16 amino acids. The V segment lost 0 bases and the J segment 5 bases; nucleotides outside the gene matches: 10. CDR3 bases: TGTGCCAGCAGCCAAGACCTTAGGACTAGAGGCGACGAGCAGTACTTC. Encoded protein: CASSQDLRTRGDEQYF.

This clone was seen just once. This chain connects TRBV11-2 to TRBJ1-1; D remains ambiguous. The germline gives CDR1 SGHAT, CDR2 FQNNGV. Trimming removed 4 bases at V and 3 bases at J, with 12 bases between. The CDR3 loop spans 14 amino acids. This CDR3 reads CASSSLRSYTEAFF. For the CDR3, the DNA is TGTGCCAGCAGCTCCCTAAGGAGTTACACTGAAGCTTTCTTT.

This clone was seen a handful of times. V and J are TRBV5-4 and TRBJ1-1; TRBD1 agrees at 10 bases. The CDR3 length is 15 residues. J gave up 0 bases and V 4 bases, and 3 bases lay outside the gene matches. The germline V gene has CDR1 SGHNT and CDR2 YYREEE (reference sequence). CDR3 protein: CASSPGQGVNTEAFF. The CDR3 DNA follows: TGTGCCAGCAGCCCCGGACAGGGGGTGAACACTGAAGCTTTCTTT.

The chain carries TRBV2 and TRBJ2-3; maybe TRBD1 (6 bases). From germline, CDR1 is SNHLY and CDR2 FYNNEI. The CDR3 loop spans 15 amino acids. Trimming left V 6 bases short and J 0 bases short, with 13 bases between. CDR3 bases: TGTGCCAGCAGGTACAGGGTGACTAGCACAGATACGCAGTATTTT. As protein: CASRYRVTSTDTQYF.

The gene calls are TRBV6-5 and TRBJ2-3, with 9 bases identical to TRBD2. The CDR3 length is 15 residues. The V gene end was trimmed by 7 bases and the J gene end by 0 bases; junction bases not matched to a gene: 5. The germline V gene has CDR1 MNHEY and CDR2 SVGAGI. The CDR3 is CASTPSGGSTDTQYF. CDR3 nucleotide sequence: TGTGCCAGCACCCCAAGCGGGGGGAGCACAGATACGCAGTATTTT.

The chain is built from TRBV4-1 and TRBJ2-1; no clear D gene. The length of the CDR3 is 15 residues. V was shortened by 0 bases and J by 9 bases, with 15 bases between the two germline ends. Germline-derived CDR1 and CDR2 are MGHRA and YSYEKL. CDR3 sequence (DNA): TGCGCCAGCAGCCAAGATAACGGTGGAGTAGGTGAGCAGTTCTTC. Protein product: CASSQDNGGVGEQFF.

The chain couples TRBV11-3 to TRBJ1-5; D perhaps matches TRBD1 (5 bases). V was trimmed by 6 bases and J by 4 bases, leaving 16 bases between them. The CDR3 loop spans 15 amino acids. CDR1 and CDR2 (germline): SGHNT, YENEEA. CDR3 nucleotide sequence: TGTGCCAGCAGTGTGGAGATTGACAGTAATCAGCCCCAGCATTTT. It is translated as CASSVEIDSNQPQHF.

The chain carries TRBV5-1 and TRBJ2-7, with 9 bases matching TRBD1. Germline V gene sequence: CDR1 SGHRS, CDR2 YFSETQ. This CDR3 contains 16 residues. Trimming removed 0 bases from V and 2 bases from J; junction bases left unmatched: 6. The DNA for the CDR3 is TGCGCCAGCAGCTTGGGGACAGGGGTCTGGACCTACGAGCAGTACTTC. Encoded protein: CASSLGTGVWTYEQYF. Full variable domain (rest looked up from reference TRBV5-1 and TRBJ2-7): KAGVTQTPRYLIKTRGQQVTLSCSPISGHRSVSWYQQTPGQGLQFLFEYFSETQRNKGNFPGRFSGRQFSNSRSEMNVSTLELGDSALYLCASSLGTGVWTYEQYFGPGTRLTVT.